The rows below give T cell receptor beta chains drawn from one sample of a study of blood T cell repertoires in COVID-19. Profiling relied on immunoSEQ multiplex PCR, and the TCRdb table lists in-frame clones only, not all of them. The sample records about 26,000 clones, 90% being singletons. The sequenced sample was peripheral blood. The source is a human donor in a cohort sampled during active COVID-19. Both conserved end residues are part of each CDR3. A D gene is named only where the DNA matches it firmly.

- | TRBJ2-7 | TRBV7-2 | CASSSTAYEQYF | TGTGCCAGCAGCTCGACAGCCTACGAGCAGTACTTC
TRBD1 | TRBJ1-5 | TRBV15 | CATSQGQINQPQHF | TGTGCCACCAGCCAGGGACAGATCAATCAGCCCCAGCATTTT
- | TRBJ1-2 | TRBV5-6 | CASSFGGGYTF | TGTGCCAGCAGCTTCGGGGGTGGCTACACCTTC
TRBD2 | TRBJ2-7 | TRBV6-5 | CASSGGAGGLYEQYF | TGTGCCAGCAGCGGCGGGGCGGGGGGACTATACGAGCAGTACTTC
TRBD2 | TRBJ2-3 | TRBV7-2 | CASSLAGTGTSGRARDTQYF | TGTGCCAGCAGCTTAGCGGGAACCGGGACTAGCGGGAGGGCCCGGGATACGCAGTATTTT
- | TRBJ2-2 | TRBV4-1 | CASSQRFTGELFF | TGCGCCAGCAGCCAACGTTTTACCGGGGAGCTGTTTTTT
- | TRBJ1-1 | TRBV19 | CASKQGYMNTEAFF | TGTGCCAGTAAGCAGGGATATATGAACACTGAAGCTTTCTTT
TRBD2 | TRBJ2-1 | TRBV19 | CASSIRGRKAGGLNTYNEQFF | TGTGCCAGTAGTATCCGGGGGCGTAAAGCGGGGGGCCTAAACACCTACAATGAGCAGTTCTTC
TRBD2 | TRBJ2-2 | TRBV18 | CASSPIESGKAGELFF | TGTGCCAGCTCACCAATTGAGAGCGGGAAGGCCGGGGAGCTGTTTTTT
- | TRBJ1-2 | TRBV28 | CASLRPGGYTF | TGTGCCAGCCTCAGGCCGGGAGGCTACACCTTC
TRBD1 | TRBJ2-3 | TRBV15 | CATSREYGQGADTQYF | TGTGCCACCAGCAGAGAGTACGGACAGGGGGCCGATACGCAGTATTTT
- | TRBJ2-2 | TRBV25-1 | CASSESMSLTGELFF | TGTGCCAGCAGTGAATCTATGTCCCTCACCGGGGAGCTGTTTTTT
- | TRBJ2-3 | TRBV5-1 | CASSGDGGRIDTQYF | TGCGCCAGCAGCGGGGACGGGGGAAGGATAGATACGCAGTATTTT
TRBD1 | TRBJ2-7 | TRBV10-3 | CAISSPGQGVSEQYF | TGTGCCATCAGCTCCCCGGGACAGGGGGTAAGCGAGCAGTACTTC
- | TRBJ2-2 | TRBV7-2 | CASSHYATSRANTGELFF | TGTGCCAGCAGCCATTACGCGACTAGTCGCGCGAACACCGGGGAGCTGTTTTTT
TRBD1 | TRBJ2-2 | TRBV7-2 | CASSLRQGDTGELFF | TGTGCCAGCAGCTTAAGACAGGGGGACACCGGGGAGCTGTTTTTT
TRBD2 | TRBJ2-7 | TRBV6-5 | CASSTKREGPYEQYF | TGTGCCAGCAGTACTAAGCGGGAGGGCCCCTACGAGCAGTACTTC
TRBD1 | TRBJ1-4 | TRBV7-9 | CASTTRVGRGQEKLFF | TGTGCCAGCACCACTAGAGTGGGCAGGGGACAGGAAAAACTGTTTTTT
TRBD2 | TRBJ2-2 | TRBV2 | CATGTAGGPGELFF | TGTGCCACAGGAACAGCGGGGGGTCCCGGGGAGCTGTTTTTT
TRBD1 | TRBJ2-1 | TRBV19 | CASKVRGQGAYEQFF | TGTGCCAGTAAGGTTCGGGGACAGGGGGCATATGAGCAGTTCTTC
- | TRBJ1-6 | TRBV7-6 | CASSLVPPTGTFNSPLHF | TGTGCCAGCAGCTTAGTTCCCCCTACAGGGACGTTTAATTCACCCCTCCACTTT
- | TRBJ2-3 | TRBV28 | CASSSNYPPRGTQYF | TGTGCCAGCAGTTCCAACTACCCCCCCCGTGGTACGCAGTATTTT
TRBD1 | TRBJ2-7 | TRBV6-2/TRBV6-3 | CASSYLVQGALEGLYEQYF | TGTGCCAGCAGTTACCTCGTACAGGGGGCCTTAGAAGGGCTCTACGAGCAGTACTTC
TRBD1 | TRBJ2-7 | TRBV28 | CASSFPRDRGLLRHEQYF | TGTGCCAGCAGTTTCCCCCGGGACAGGGGACTGTTACGGCACGAGCAGTACTTC
- | TRBJ1-1 | TRBV28 | CASSLQKSGAFF | TGTGCCAGCAGTCTCCAGAAAAGCGGGGCTTTCTTT
TRBD1 | TRBJ1-2 | TRBV3-1/TRBV3-2 | CASSQDLRQGREGYTF | TGTGCCAGCAGCCAAGATCTTCGACAGGGGAGGGAGGGCTACACCTTC
TRBD2 | TRBJ2-1 | TRBV10-1 | CASSGTSGRRQFF | TGCGCCAGCAGTGGGACTAGCGGGAGAAGGCAGTTCTTC
- | TRBJ2-7 | TRBV13 | CASSLGNSYEQYF | TGTGCCAGCAGCTTAGGCAACTCCTACGAGCAGTACTTC
- | TRBJ2-7 | TRBV28 | CASSLFAREQYF | TGTGCCAGCAGTTTATTTGCGAGGGAGCAGTACTTC
- | TRBJ2-3 | TRBV25-1 | CASSDRDTDTQYF | TGTGCCAGCAGTGACAGGGACACAGATACGCAGTATTTT
- | TRBJ1-2 | TRBV5-4 | CASSLFGYRADGYTF | TGTGCCAGCAGCTTGTTCGGATACAGGGCTGACGGCTACACCTTC
TRBD1 | TRBJ1-5 | TRBV3-1/TRBV3-2 | CASSLNRGRNQPQHF | TGTGCCAGCAGCCTAAACAGGGGGCGTAATCAGCCCCAGCATTTT
TRBD2 | TRBJ2-3 | TRBV12-3/TRBV12-4 | CASSLREGDTQYF | TGTGCCAGCAGTTTAAGGGAGGGAGATACGCAGTATTTT
TRBD1 | TRBJ2-1 | TRBV18 | CASSPPASGQGYNEQFF | TGTGCCAGCTCACCACCGGCTTCGGGACAGGGTTACAATGAGCAGTTCTTC
- | TRBJ2-1 | TRBV2 | CASGANNEQFF | TGTGCCAGCGGAGCCAACAATGAGCAGTTCTTC